This TCR beta chain was sequenced during a study of response to subunit inactivated influenza vaccine (dated by TCRdb to about 2018). Study-wide context: To follow how T cells responded to a trivalent subunit inactivated influenza vaccine, the researchers relied on deep quantitative profiling of the T cell receptor repertoire. The study at large found these results: The authors suggested that each seasonal influenza vaccination may recruit only a limited number of new T cells.

Library construction relied on RT-PCR. Sequencer: Illumina HiSeq 2500. TCRdb took the public reads, trimmed them with fastp at Q25, ran MiXCR for clone calling and kept in-frame beta chains. Here each entry gathers all rows of one CDR3 protein and keeps the most common genes and DNA. This sample has about 500,000 distinct CDR3 sequences in its table, and approximately 15% of those were observed once. The top ten clones comprise 2.5% to 3.5% of the sample. Notes on this clonotype: No antigen is known for it. No base-level quality is on record; no much larger clone is a single base apart.

From a lookup of the germline V gene, CDR1 and CDR2 are SQVTM and ANQGSEA. Here V drops 7 bases and J drops 5 bases, and the junction holds 11 bases not matched to any gene. The CDR3 measures 14 amino acids from cysteine to phenylalanine. The entry retains the CDR3 DNA only, 42 bases that are in frame from base 1. Source: CD4+ T cells sorted from PBMCs, taken around 25 months after vaccination. This chain joins TRBV29-1 to TRBJ2-7, with 10 junctional bases fitting TRBD1. The clonotype originates from a man aged 45 to 75 who received an inactivated influenza vaccine. Donor details come from another sample of the same person, matched by shared clones. The CDR3 protein sequence reads: CSAGGGTGAHEQYF. The DNA sequence reads TGCAGCGCCGGGGGGGGGACAGGGGCGCACGAGCAGTACTTC.